This T cell receptor (beta chain) emerged from a study of blood T cell repertoires in COVID-19. The overall study: The United States, Italy and Spain supplied acute and convalescent COVID-19 samples. Sample material is recorded as cDNA or gDNA derived from T cells, B-cell-depleted T cells, or PBMCs.

Per the study methods: Amplification with reference gene primers provided the estimates of nucleated cell counts. TCRdb keeps only in-frame clones here, not all; method: immunoSEQ multiplex PCR. V, J and clone size derive from that table, while D and trimming were established from the DNA sequence. The sample holds 19,000 or so clones, roughly 90% seen once. The clonotype originates from a man aged 65-85 years with active COVID-19. Sequences were obtained from peripheral blood.

CDR3 protein: CAWSRKTATDTQYF. The CDR3, as DNA: TGTGCCTGGAGTCGGAAGACAGCCACAGATACGCAGTATTTT. The chain is built from TRBV30 and TRBJ2-3; TRBD1 is a possible D gene (5 bases). Trimming shortened V by 2 bases and J by 2 bases, and 11 bases separated the two germline ends. Germline lookup yields CDR1 GTSNPN and CDR2 SVGIG (reference sequence). The CDR3 consists of 14 residues.